These T cell receptor beta chains were read from a single sample in a study of T cell responses to AZD1222 COVID-19 vaccine. Sequencing was performed with immunoSEQ multiplex PCR; in TCRdb, only in-frame clones are kept and a portion is missing. This sample carries about 140,000 clones, with around 2.4% going to the ten biggest clones. The sample taken for sequencing was peripheral blood. The source is an adult in good health. Both conserved end residues are trimmed from each CDR3. The order of the fields is CDR3 length, D gene, V gene, CDR3 protein. D genes are given only for firm matches.

length: 13
D: .
V: TRBV6-4
CDR3: ASSPQQGVNTEAF

length: 13
D: TRBD2
V: TRBV5-5
CDR3: ASSLAGLDTYEQY

length: 11
D: .
V: TRBV7-2
CDR3: ASSYNSGGYQH

length: 13
D: TRBD1
V: TRBV19
CDR3: ASNAGTAQNTEAF

length: 13
D: .
V: TRBV19
CDR3: ASSIGTAFVNEQF

length: 11
D: .
V: TRBV18
CDR3: ASSPRGGTEAF

length: 13
D: .
V: TRBV19
CDR3: ASSMYPGEGTEAF

length: 12
D: .
V: TRBV11-1
CDR3: ASSLGGTKREAF

length: 11
D: .
V: TRBV12-3/TRBV12-4
CDR3: ASSLTNNSPLH

length: 13
D: TRBD1
V: TRBV11-2
CDR3: ASSSTGTASYEQY